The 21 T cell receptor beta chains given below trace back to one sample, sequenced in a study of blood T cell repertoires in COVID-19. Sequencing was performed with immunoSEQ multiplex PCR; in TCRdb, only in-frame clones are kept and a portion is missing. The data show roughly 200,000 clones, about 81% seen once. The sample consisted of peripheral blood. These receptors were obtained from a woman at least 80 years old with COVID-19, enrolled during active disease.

The CDR3 region is CASSLPQGSTGELFF. DNA for the CDR3: TGCGCCAGCAGCTTGCCACAGGGATCCACCGGGGAGCTGTTTTTT. The chain couples TRBV5-1 to TRBJ2-2, with D maybe TRBD1 (6 bases). V lost 1 base to trimming and J lost 4 bases, with 11 bases between them. Germline V gene data show CDR1 as SGHRS and CDR2 as YFSETQ. This CDR3 has 15 residues.

CDR3 in DNA: TGTGCCAGCTCACCCCCTCGGTTTAGCCCTCCGAACACCGGGGAGCTGTTTTTT. Its translation: CASSPPRFSPPNTGELFF. The chain joins TRBV18 to TRBJ2-2; D unresolved. CDR3 length equals 18 residues. V gave up 3 bases and J gave up 0 bases, with 17 bases separating them. In germline, CDR1 is KGHSH, CDR2 LQKENI.

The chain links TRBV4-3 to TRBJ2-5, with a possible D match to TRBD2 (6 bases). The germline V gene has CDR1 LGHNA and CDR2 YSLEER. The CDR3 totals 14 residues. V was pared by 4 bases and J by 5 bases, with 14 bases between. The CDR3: CASSPRLGAETQYF. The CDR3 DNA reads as TGCGCCAGCAGCCCCCGACTAGGGGCGGAGACCCAGTACTTC.

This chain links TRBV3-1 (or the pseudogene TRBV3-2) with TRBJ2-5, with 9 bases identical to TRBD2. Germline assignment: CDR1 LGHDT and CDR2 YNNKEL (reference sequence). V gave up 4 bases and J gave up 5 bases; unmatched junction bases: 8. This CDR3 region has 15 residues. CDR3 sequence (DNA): TGTGCCAGCAGCCGCCCAGCGGGGGGCCGGGAGACCCAGTACTTC. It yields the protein CASSRPAGGRETQYF.

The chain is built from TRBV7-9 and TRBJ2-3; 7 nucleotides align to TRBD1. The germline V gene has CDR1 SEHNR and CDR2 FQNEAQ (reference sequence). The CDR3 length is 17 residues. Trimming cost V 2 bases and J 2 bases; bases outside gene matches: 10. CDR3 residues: CASSLPTTGFPTDTQYF. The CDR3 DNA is TGTGCCAGCAGCTTACCCACGACAGGGTTCCCCACAGATACGCAGTATTTT.

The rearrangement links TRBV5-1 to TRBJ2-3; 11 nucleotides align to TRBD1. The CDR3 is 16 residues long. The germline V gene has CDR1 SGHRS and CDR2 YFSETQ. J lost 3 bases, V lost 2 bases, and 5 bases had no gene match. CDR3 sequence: CASSFTGTGGTDTQYF. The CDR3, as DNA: TGCGCCAGCAGCTTTACCGGGACAGGGGGTACAGATACGCAGTATTTT.

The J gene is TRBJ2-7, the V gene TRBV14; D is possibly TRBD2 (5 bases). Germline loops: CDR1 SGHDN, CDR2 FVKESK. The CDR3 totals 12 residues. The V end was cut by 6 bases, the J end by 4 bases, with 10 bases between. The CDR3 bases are TGTGCCAGCAGTCCTTCGGGGTACGAGCAGTACTTC. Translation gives CASSPSGYEQYF.

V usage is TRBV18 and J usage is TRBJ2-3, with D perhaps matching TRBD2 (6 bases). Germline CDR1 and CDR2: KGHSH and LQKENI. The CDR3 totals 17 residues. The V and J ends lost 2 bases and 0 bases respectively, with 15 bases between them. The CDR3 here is CASSPFTPGLSTDTQYF. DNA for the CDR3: TGTGCCAGCTCACCATTTACACCTGGACTAAGCACAGATACGCAGTATTTT.

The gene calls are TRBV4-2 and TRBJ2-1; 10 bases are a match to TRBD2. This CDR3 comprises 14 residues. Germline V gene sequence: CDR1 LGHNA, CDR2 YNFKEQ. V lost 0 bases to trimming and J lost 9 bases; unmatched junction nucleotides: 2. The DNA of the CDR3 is TGTGCCAGCAGCCAAGAGGGGACTAGCGTTGAGCAGTTCTTC. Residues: CASSQEGTSVEQFF.

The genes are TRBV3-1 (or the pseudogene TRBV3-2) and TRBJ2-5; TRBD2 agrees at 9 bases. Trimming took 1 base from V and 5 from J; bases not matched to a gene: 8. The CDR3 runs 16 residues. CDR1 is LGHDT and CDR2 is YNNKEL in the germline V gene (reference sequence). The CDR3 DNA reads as TGTGCCAGCAGCCAAGCCGAGCGGGAGGTTTGGGAGACCCAGTACTTC. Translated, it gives CASSQAEREVWETQYF.

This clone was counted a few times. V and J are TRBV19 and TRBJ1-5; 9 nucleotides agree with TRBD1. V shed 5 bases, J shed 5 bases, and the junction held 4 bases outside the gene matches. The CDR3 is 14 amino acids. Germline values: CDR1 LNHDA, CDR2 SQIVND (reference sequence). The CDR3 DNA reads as TGTGCCAGTAGTGTGGACAGGGGATATCAGCCCCAGCATTTT. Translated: CASSVDRGYQPQHF.

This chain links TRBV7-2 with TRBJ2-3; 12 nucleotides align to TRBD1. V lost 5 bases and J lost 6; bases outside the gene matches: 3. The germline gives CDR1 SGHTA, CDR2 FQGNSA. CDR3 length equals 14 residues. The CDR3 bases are TGTGCCAGCAGCCCCGGGACAGGGGGCGATACGCAGTATTTT. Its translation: CASSPGTGGDTQYF. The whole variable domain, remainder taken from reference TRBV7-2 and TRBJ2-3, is GAGVSQSPSNKVTEKGKDVELRCDPISGHTALYWYRQSLGQGLEFLIYFQGNSAPDKSGLPSDRFSAERTGGSVSTLTIQRTQQEDSAVYLCASSPGTGGDTQYFGPGTRLTVL.

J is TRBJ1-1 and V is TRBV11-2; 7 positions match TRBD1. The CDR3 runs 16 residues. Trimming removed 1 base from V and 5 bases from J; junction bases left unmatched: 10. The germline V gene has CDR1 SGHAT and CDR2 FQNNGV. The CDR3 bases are TGTGCCAGCAGCTTAGCTGGACAGGTTGGTAGTACTGAAGCTTTCTTT. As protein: CASSLAGQVGSTEAFF.

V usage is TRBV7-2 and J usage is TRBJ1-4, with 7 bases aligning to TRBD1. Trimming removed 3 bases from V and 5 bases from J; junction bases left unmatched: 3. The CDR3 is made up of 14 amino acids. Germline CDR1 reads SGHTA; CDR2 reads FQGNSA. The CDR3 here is CASSFGRGNEKLFF. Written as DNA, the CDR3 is TGTGCCAGCAGCTTTGGCAGGGGGAATGAAAAACTGTTTTTT.

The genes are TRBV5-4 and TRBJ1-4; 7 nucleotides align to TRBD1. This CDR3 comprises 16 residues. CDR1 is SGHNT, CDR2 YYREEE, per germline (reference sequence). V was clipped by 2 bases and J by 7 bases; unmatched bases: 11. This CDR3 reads CASSFSRQGQSEKLFF. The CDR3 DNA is TGTGCCAGCAGCTTTTCAAGACAGGGACAATCTGAAAAACTGTTTTTT.

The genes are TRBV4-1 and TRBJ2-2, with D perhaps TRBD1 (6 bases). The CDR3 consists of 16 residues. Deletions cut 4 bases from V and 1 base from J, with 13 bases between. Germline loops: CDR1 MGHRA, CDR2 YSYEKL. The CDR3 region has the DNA TGCGCCAGCAGCCGACAAATGGGACAGAACACCGGGGAGCTGTTTTTT. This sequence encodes CASSRQMGQNTGELFF.

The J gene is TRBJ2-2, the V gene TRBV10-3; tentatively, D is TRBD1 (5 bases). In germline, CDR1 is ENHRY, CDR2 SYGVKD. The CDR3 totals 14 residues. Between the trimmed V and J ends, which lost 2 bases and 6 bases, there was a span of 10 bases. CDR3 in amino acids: CAISEGARAGELFF. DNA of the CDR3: TGTGCCATCAGTGAGGGGGCCCGGGCCGGGGAGCTGTTTTTT.

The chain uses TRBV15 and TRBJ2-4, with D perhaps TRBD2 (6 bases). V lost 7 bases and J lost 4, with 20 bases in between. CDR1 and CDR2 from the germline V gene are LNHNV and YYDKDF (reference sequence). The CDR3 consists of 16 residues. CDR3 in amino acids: CATNPGGEGFKNIQYF. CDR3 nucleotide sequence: TGTGCCACCAACCCCGGGGGAGAGGGGTTTAAAAACATTCAGTACTTC.

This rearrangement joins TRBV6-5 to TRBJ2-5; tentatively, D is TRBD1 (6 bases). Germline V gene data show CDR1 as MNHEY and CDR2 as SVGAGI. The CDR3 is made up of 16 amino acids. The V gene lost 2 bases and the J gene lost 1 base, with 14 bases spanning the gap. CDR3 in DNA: TGTGCCAGCAGTTACAGGCACAGGGAGAGCCAAGAGACCCAGTACTTC. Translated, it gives CASSYRHRESQETQYF.

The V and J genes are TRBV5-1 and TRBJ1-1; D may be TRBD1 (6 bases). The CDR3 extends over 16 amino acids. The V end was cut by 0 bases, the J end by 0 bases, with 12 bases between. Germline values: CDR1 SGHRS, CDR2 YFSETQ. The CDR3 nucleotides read TGCGCCAGCAGCTTGGATCGGGACACTATGAACACTGAAGCTTTCTTT. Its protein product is CASSLDRDTMNTEAFF.

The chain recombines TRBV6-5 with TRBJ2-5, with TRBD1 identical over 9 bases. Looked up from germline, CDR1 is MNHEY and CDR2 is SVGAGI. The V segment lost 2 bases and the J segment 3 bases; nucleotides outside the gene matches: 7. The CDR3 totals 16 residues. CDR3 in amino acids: CASSYNLRDREETQYF. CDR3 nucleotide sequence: TGTGCCAGCAGTTACAATCTACGGGACAGGGAAGAGACCCAGTACTTC.